Sequencing of this TCR beta chain was carried out in a study of human T cells and chemical hapten exposure. Study-wide background: Slight volume differences across pooled libraries mainly accounted for varying per-sample TCR yields.

This clonotype was seen ten or more times. Its antigen is not identified. Single cDNA molecules in the library carried unique molecular identifiers attached during preparation. Authors' data handling: Per-sample TCR counts ranged from about 23,224 to 690,600, median roughly 98,000. TCRdb re-derived calls from the 5' RACE reads in MiXCR, one entry per CDR3 protein. The V and J calls, along with clone size, are taken from TCRdb and not from the paper's own processing. The table includes about 140,000 distinct CDR3 sequences, approximately 4% detected once. Study-wide results and caveats: High-frequency TCRs, those above 1 in 1000, stayed the same after DPC sensitization.

This CDR3 is built from 15 residues. Deletions cut 2 bases from V and 0 bases from J, with 10 bases between. The germline V gene has CDR1 MNHEY and CDR2 SVGEGT. The authors' total RNA extraction used unfractionated whole blood. This chain uses TRBV6-2 or TRBV6-3 with TRBJ1-1, with a tentative D call TRBD1 (5 bases). The source of this sequence is a female donor in good health. The DNA for the CDR3 is TGTGCCAGCAGTTACACAGGCAGCCTGAACACTGAAGCTTTCTTT. This sequence encodes CASSYTGSLNTEAFF.